The clone carrying this T cell receptor (beta chain) came up once. Its antigen is currently unknown. As to time point: after neoadjuvant nivolumab, at surgical resection. Patients had newly diagnosed, untreated stage II-IVA oral cavity squamous cell carcinoma. Analysis of PBMCs was direct, with no culture step. This entry belongs to a study of neoadjuvant anti-PD-1 for oral cavity cancer. Study-level results: TCR analyses covered only a few patients per response group.

V trimming: 2 bases; J trimming: 8 bases; junction bases outside the gene matches: 6. The CDR3 sequence is 14 residues long. Per the germline V gene, CDR1 is SGHNT and CDR2 is YYREEE (reference sequence). The table came from immunoSEQ multiplex PCR; TCRdb's copy has only in-frame clones and leaves some out. This table has 65,000 to 70,000 clones, about 90% appearing once. The TCR sequence derives from a person aged 35 to 85 with oral cavity squamous cell carcinoma. Sequencing was performed on PBMCs, taken after nivolumab (anti-PD-1) treatment. The chain joins TRBV5-4 to TRBJ1-4; 7 positions agree with TRBD1. DNA of the CDR3: TGTGCCAGCAGCTTCCAGGGAGGGGGCGAAAAACTGTTTTTT. This translates into CASSFQGGGEKLFF.